The 23 T cell receptor beta chains given below trace back to one sample, sequenced in a study of T and B cells in COVID-19 patients. Blood genomic DNA input for TRB amplification was about 250-550 ng. BIOMED2 TRB-A/B primer pools were used in multiplex TRB PCR. One entry per CDR3 protein, called by TCRdb with MiXCR from the multiplex PCR reads. The sample yields about 4,100 distinct CDR3 sequences, around 23% seen once. Sequences were obtained from blood. The receptors here all came from a human donor with active COVID-19.

This chain connects TRBV10-2 to TRBJ2-1, with D tentatively TRBD1 (7 bases). Germline loops: CDR1 WSHSY, CDR2 SAAADI. V lost 7 bases and J 7 bases, leaving 17 bases between the germline ends. The CDR3 spans 14 residues. In nucleotides, the CDR3 is TGCGCCAGCACCAGGGGGGCCCAGGGGAATGAGCAGTTCTTC. Translated: CASTRGAQGNEQFF.

The rearrangement uses TRBV14 and TRBJ2-5, with D perhaps TRBD2 (5 bases). CDR3 length: 13 residues. Germline CDR1 SGHDN, CDR2 FVKESK. V was trimmed by 5 bases and J by 2 bases, leaving 9 bases between them. The DNA for the CDR3 is TGTGCCAGCAGCTATGGACTTCAAGAGACCCAGTACTTC. Amino acid sequence: CASSYGLQETQYF.

By sample share, this clonotype is large (0.1 to 1%). Here the CDR3 DNA reads TGCAGCGTTGCCGGGACTAGCTCCACCGGGGAGCTGTTTTTT. Its protein is CSVAGTSSTGELFF. V gene TRBV29-1 combines with J gene TRBJ2-2, with 9 bases that match TRBD2. The CDR3 length is 14 residues. Germline V gives CDR1 SQVTM, CDR2 ANQGSEA. Germline trimming cut 4 bases from V and 4 bases from J; bases unmatched to any gene: 4.

This clonotype is termed medium-sized. The rearrangement links TRBV15 to TRBJ2-1; the D is unclear. Trimming stripped 0 bases from V and 7 bases from J, with 4 bases between. Germline V gene data show CDR1 as LNHNV and CDR2 as YYDKDF (reference sequence). The CDR3 extends over 12 amino acids. The CDR3 DNA is TGTGCCACCAGCAGAGATCAAAATGAGCAGTTCTTC. Its protein product is CATSRDQNEQFF. The full variable domain, rest sourced from reference TRBV15 and TRBJ2-1, is DAMVIQNPRYQVTQFGKPVTLSCSQTLNHNVMYWYQQKSSQAPKLLFHYYDKDFNNEADTPDNFQSRRPNTSFCFLDIRSPGLGDTAMYLCATSRDQNEQFFGPGTRLTVL.

Relative to its sample, this clonotype is medium-sized. The chain carries TRBV30 and TRBJ1-4; D is unclear. Trimming stripped 0 bases from V and 0 bases from J, with 5 bases between. The CDR3 has 14 amino acids. Germline CDR1 is GTSNPN and CDR2 is SVGIG (reference sequence). The CDR3 sequence: CAWSVSATNEKLFF. The DNA for the CDR3 is TGTGCCTGGAGTGTCAGTGCAACTAATGAAAAACTGTTTTTT.

V usage is TRBV5-4 and J usage is TRBJ2-7; TRBD1 might be the D (6 bases). The germline gives CDR1 SGHNT, CDR2 YYREEE (reference sequence). Trimming stripped 4 bases from V and 3 bases from J, with 14 bases between. CDR3 length: 14 amino acids. CDR3 DNA sequence: TGTGCCAGCAGCAAGACCGGGACAAACTACGAGCAGTACTTC. Translated, it gives CASSKTGTNYEQYF.

This clonotype was counted once. V usage is TRBV6-5 and J usage is TRBJ2-7; TRBD2 might be the D (6 bases). The V and J ends lost 2 bases and 2 bases respectively, with 10 bases between them. Germline V CDR1 and CDR2: MNHEY, SVGAGI. This CDR3 spans 14 amino acids. In nucleotides, the CDR3 is TGTGCCAGCAGTTACGGGACTGTGCCCTACGAGCAGTACTTC. This translates into CASSYGTVPYEQYF.

In its sample, this clonotype ranks as medium-sized. The J gene is TRBJ2-1, the V gene TRBV18; possible D gene TRBD1, 6 bases. V was clipped by 4 bases and J by 2 bases, with 9 bases between them. CDR3 length: 14 residues. Germline assignment: CDR1 KGHSH and CDR2 LQKENI. The CDR3 DNA reads TGTGCCAGCTCACTGACAGGAACCTACAATGAGCAGTTCTTC. Its translation: CASSLTGTYNEQFF.

As regards this clonotype: This sequence may be a read error, since a much larger clone differs from it by one base. The chain combines TRBV7-2 with TRBJ2-3; weak D call: TRBD2 (6 bases). V was cut by 3 bases and J by 13 bases, with 26 bases left in between. CDR1 SGHTA and CDR2 FQGNSA come from the germline V gene. The CDR3 runs to 16 residues. The CDR3 sequence is CASSFGRGGAGGTEYF. DNA for the CDR3: TGTGCCAGCAGCTTTGGTCGGGGTGGGGCAGGAGGGACGGAGTATTTT.

The gene calls are TRBV5-1 and TRBJ2-5; a weak D match, TRBD2 (5 bases). The germline V gene has CDR1 SGHRS and CDR2 YFSETQ. The CDR3 has 15 residues. Between the trimmed V and J ends, which lost 0 bases and 5 bases, there was a span of 14 bases. The CDR3 bases are TGCGCCAGCAGCTTGGCCAAGAACACGGGGGAGACCCAGTACTTC. It yields the protein CASSLAKNTGETQYF. The full variable domain, completed using reference TRBV5-1 and TRBJ2-5, is KAGVTQTPRYLIKTRGQQVTLSCSPISGHRSVSWYQQTPGQGLQFLFEYFSETQRNKGNFPGRFSGRQFSNSRSEMNVSTLELGDSALYLCASSLAKNTGETQYFGPGTRLLVL.

Within the sample, this clonotype is medium-sized. This chain uses TRBV5-4 with TRBJ2-5; D is undetermined. Germline-derived CDR1 and CDR2 are SGHNT and YYREEE (reference sequence). Trimming pared 4 bases from V and 5 bases from J, leaving 12 bases between. The CDR3 has 13 residues. CDR3 coding DNA: TGTGCCAGCAGCCCTACCCTAGTGGAGACCCAGTACTTC. Its translation is CASSPTLVETQYF.

The chain has TRBV9 and TRBJ2-2; weak D call: TRBD1 (6 bases). With 0 bases removed from V and 6 bases from J, the gap between germline ends came to 12 bases. Germline V gene lookup returns CDR1 SGDLS and CDR2 YYNGEE. This CDR3 has 15 amino acids. Here the CDR3 reads CASSVAPGQAGELFF. CDR3 nucleotides: TGTGCCAGCAGCGTAGCTCCGGGACAAGCCGGGGAGCTGTTTTTT.

By its share, this clonotype is medium-sized. The chain joins TRBV18 to TRBJ1-1; D uncertain. The V gene lost 1 base and the J gene lost 7 bases, with 10 bases spanning the gap. CDR1 is KGHSH, CDR2 LQKENI, per germline. The CDR3 covers 13 residues. Here the CDR3 reads CASSPQGGNEAFF. DNA of the CDR3: TGTGCCAGCTCACCACAGGGCGGGAATGAAGCTTTCTTT.

This clonotype is medium-sized in the sample. The chain combines TRBV12-3 or TRBV12-4 with TRBJ2-1; 10 bases fit TRBD2. After removal of 3 bases from V and 2 bases from J, the junction contained 4 bases not matched to a gene. CDR3 length: 16 residues. CDR3 residues: CASSFPGLATYNEQFF. In DNA, the CDR3 is TGTGCCAGCAGTTTCCCGGGACTAGCGACCTACAATGAGCAGTTCTTC.

Sample share makes this clonotype medium-sized (0.01 to 0.1%). The chain carries TRBV6-5 and TRBJ2-1; 8 bases agree with TRBD2. V gave up 2 bases and J gave up 2 bases; unmatched junction bases: 2. The CDR3 has 15 amino acids. Germline V gives CDR1 MNHEY, CDR2 SVGAGI. CDR3 region: CASSYRAGAYNEQFF. The CDR3 nucleotides are TGTGCCAGCAGTTACCGAGCGGGGGCCTACAATGAGCAGTTCTTC.

In its sample, this clonotype is medium-sized (0.01 to 0.1%). The chain couples TRBV19 to TRBJ1-1; perhaps TRBD1 as D (6 bases). The V gene lost 5 bases and the J gene lost 5 bases, with 9 bases spanning the gap. This CDR3 contains 12 residues. The germline gives CDR1 LNHDA, CDR2 SQIVND (reference sequence). This CDR3 reads CASSHRATEAFF. The CDR3 nucleotides read TGTGCCAGTAGTCACAGGGCTACTGAAGCTTTCTTT.

The V call is TRBV11-2, the J call TRBJ1-2, with TRBD1 identical over 9 bases. Trimming took 1 base from V and 3 from J; bases not matched to a gene: 9. The CDR3 runs to 17 residues. The germline V gene has CDR1 SGHAT and CDR2 FQNNGV. The CDR3 DNA is TGTGCCAGCAGCTTAGGGAATGAACAGGGGGCCTACTATGGCTACACCTTC. Its translation is CASSLGNEQGAYYGYTF.

By share, this clonotype counts as medium-sized (0.01 to 0.1%). V usage is TRBV19 and J usage is TRBJ1-4; possibly TRBD1 for D (5 bases). CDR3 length: 15 amino acids. Germline CDR1 is LNHDA and CDR2 is SQIVND (reference sequence). Trimming removed 6 bases at V and 2 bases at J, with 13 bases between. The chain's CDR3 is CASSSGGRTNEKLFF. In DNA, the CDR3 is TGTGCCAGTAGCTCCGGGGGGAGGACTAATGAAAAACTGTTTTTT. The full variable domain, rest sourced from reference TRBV19 and TRBJ1-4, is DGGITQSPKYLFRKEGQNVTLSCEQNLNHDAMYWYRQDPGQGLRLIYYSQIVNDFQKGDIAEGYSVSREKKESFPLTVTSAQKNPTAFYLCASSSGGRTNEKLFFGSGTQLSVL.

Relative to its sample, this clonotype is large. At one boundary the junction diverges from the germline segment, which might be a read error. The gene calls are TRBV29-1 and TRBJ2-5; weak D call: TRBD1 (6 bases). Germline values: CDR1 SQVTM, CDR2 ANQGSEA. This CDR3 spans 14 amino acids. CDR3 protein: CSVEDLGQGETQYF. The CDR3 coding sequence is TGCAGCGTAGAAGACCTGGGACAAGGAGAGACCCAGTACTTC. Full variable domain (missing parts from reference TRBV29-1 and TRBJ2-5): SAVISQKPSRDICQRGTSLTIQCQVDSQVTMMFWYRQQPGQSLTLIATANQGSEATYESGFVIDKFPISRPNLTFSTLTVSNMSPEDSSIYLCSVEDLGQGETQYFGPGTRLLVL.

This clonotype was recorded only once. This rearrangement joins TRBV7-2 to TRBJ1-1, with 7 bases fitting TRBD1. Germline V lookup: CDR1 SGHTA, CDR2 FQGNSA. The CDR3 spans 14 residues. Germline trimming cut 3 bases from V and 5 bases from J; bases unmatched to any gene: 6. The DNA for the CDR3 is TGTGCCAGCAGCTTTGCGACAGGGAGGACTGAAGCTTTCTTT. Translation gives CASSFATGRTEAFF. Full variable domain (outside the CDR3, taken from reference TRBV7-2 and TRBJ1-1): GAGVSQSPSNKVTEKGKDVELRCDPISGHTALYWYRQSLGQGLEFLIYFQGNSAPDKSGLPSDRFSAERTGGSVSTLTIQRTQQEDSAVYLCASSFATGRTEAFFGQGTRLTVV.

Only a few counts were recorded for this clonotype. CDR3 nucleotides: TGTGCCAGCAGCTTAGACGGCTATGGCTACACCTTC. As protein: CASSLDGYGYTF. The chain recombines TRBV5-6 with TRBJ1-2; D is unresolved. Germline V gives CDR1 SGHDT, CDR2 YYEEEE. This CDR3 has 12 amino acids. Deletions cut 2 bases from V and 4 bases from J, with 6 bases between.

This clonotype was seen a handful of times. The chain carries TRBV5-1 and TRBJ2-3, with D possibly TRBD1 on 6 matching bases. The germline gives CDR1 SGHRS, CDR2 YFSETQ. CDR3 length equals 16 residues. Trimming took off 2 bases at V and 0 bases at J, with 13 bases between the two ends. DNA for the CDR3: TGCGCCAGCAGCTTAATCAGGGGCAGCAGCACAGATACGCAGTATTTT. It translates to CASSLIRGSSTDTQYF. The full variable domain, rest sourced from reference TRBV5-1 and TRBJ2-3, is KAGVTQTPRYLIKTRGQQVTLSCSPISGHRSVSWYQQTPGQGLQFLFEYFSETQRNKGNFPGRFSGRQFSNSRSEMNVSTLELGDSALYLCASSLIRGSSTDTQYFGPGTRLTVL.

V gene TRBV20-1 combines with J gene TRBJ2-7; 13 nucleotides line up with TRBD2. With 3 bases clipped from V and 0 bases from J, the junction kept 2 bases outside the gene matches. The CDR3 covers 15 residues. Germline CDR1 reads DFQATT; CDR2 reads SNEGSKA (reference sequence). The CDR3 nucleotides read TGCAGTGCTAGGAGGACTAGCGGGAGCTCCTACGAGCAGTACTTC. Protein: CSARRTSGSSYEQYF.